The present T cell receptor (beta chain) was sequenced within a study of OX40 agonist ivuxolimab in advanced cancers. The protocol was immunoSEQ multiplex PCR, while the TCRdb copy is restricted to in-frame clones and leaves out a portion. The sample includes under 85,000 clones, roughly three quarters seen only once; the top ten take roughly 5.4%. This clonotype originated in an adult with an advanced solid tumor such as melanoma, head and neck, liver or kidney cancer. The sequencing used CD4+ or CD8+ T cells sorted from blood, collected in a trial of the OX40 agonist ivuxolimab.

The CDR3 nucleotides are TGTGCCAGCAGCTTGACCGGGACTAGCGGGAGCGAGCAGTACTTC. Its protein is CASSLTGTSGSEQYF. The chain carries TRBV7-9 and TRBJ2-7; 14 bases are shared with TRBD2. Trimming removed 3 bases from V and 6 bases from J; junction bases left unmatched: 4. The CDR3 is 15 amino acids. Germline lookup yields CDR1 SEHNR and CDR2 FQNEAQ (reference sequence).